This T cell receptor (beta chain) was sequenced in a study of T cell changes during pregnancy in multiple sclerosis. The CDR3 runs to 17 residues. V lost 4 bases to trimming and J lost 4 bases; unmatched junction nucleotides: 5. Germline assignment: CDR1 SGHRS and CDR2 YFSETQ. TCRdb's table, derived via immunoSEQ multiplex PCR, lists solely in-frame clones and lacks some. The repertoire has approximately 9,300 clones, about 83% of them found once; the top ten carry roughly 17%. This TCR derives from a female donor in good health, enrolled as a control in a pregnancy study. The chain joins TRBV5-1 to TRBJ2-2; 15 nucleotides align to TRBD2. Sequences were derived from CD8+ T cells from peripheral blood mononuclear cells, sampled in the third trimester of pregnancy. CDR3 nucleotide sequence: TGCGCCAGCAGCAACGGACTAGCGGGGGGGCCCACCGGGGAGCTGTTTTTT. Translating it yields CASSNGLAGGPTGELFF.